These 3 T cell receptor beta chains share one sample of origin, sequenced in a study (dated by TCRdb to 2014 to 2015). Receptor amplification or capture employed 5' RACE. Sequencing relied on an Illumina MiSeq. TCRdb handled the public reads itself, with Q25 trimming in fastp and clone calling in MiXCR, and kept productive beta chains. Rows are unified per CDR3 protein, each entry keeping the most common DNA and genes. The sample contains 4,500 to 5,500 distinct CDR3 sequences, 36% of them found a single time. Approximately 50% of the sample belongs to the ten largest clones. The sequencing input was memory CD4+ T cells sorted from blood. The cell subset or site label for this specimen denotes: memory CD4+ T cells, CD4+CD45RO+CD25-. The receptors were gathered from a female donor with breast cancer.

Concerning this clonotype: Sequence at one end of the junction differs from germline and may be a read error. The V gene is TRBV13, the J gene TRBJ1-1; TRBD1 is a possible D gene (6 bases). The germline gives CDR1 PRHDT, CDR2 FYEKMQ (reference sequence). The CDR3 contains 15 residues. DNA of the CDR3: TGTGCCAGCAGCCGAGATGGACAGCGAGGCACTGAAGCTTTCTTC. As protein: CASSRDGQRGTEAFF. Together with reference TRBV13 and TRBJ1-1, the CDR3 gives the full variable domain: AAGVIQSPRHLIKEKRETATLKCYPIPRHDTVYWYQQGPGQDPQFLISFYEKMQSDKGSIPDRFSAQQFSDYHSELNMSSLELGDSALYFCASSRDGQRGTEAFFGQGTRLTVV.

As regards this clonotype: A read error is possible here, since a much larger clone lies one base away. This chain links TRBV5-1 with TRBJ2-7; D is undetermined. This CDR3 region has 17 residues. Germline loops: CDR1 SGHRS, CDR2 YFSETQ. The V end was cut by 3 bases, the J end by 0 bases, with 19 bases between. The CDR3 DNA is TGCGCCAGCAGCTCCTTGCCTGGTGGCGTTAGCTCCTACGAGCAGTACTTC. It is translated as CASSSLPGGVSSYEQYF.

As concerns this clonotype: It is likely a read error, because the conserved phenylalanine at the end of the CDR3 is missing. The DNA for the CDR3 is TGTGCCAGCAGCGGGACGTCGGACACGATATATATT. Translation gives CASSGTSDTIYI. The chain has TRBV11-3 and TRBJ1-3; TRBD1 might be the D (5 bases). This CDR3 has 12 residues. Looked up from germline, CDR1 is SGHNT and CDR2 is YENEEA.